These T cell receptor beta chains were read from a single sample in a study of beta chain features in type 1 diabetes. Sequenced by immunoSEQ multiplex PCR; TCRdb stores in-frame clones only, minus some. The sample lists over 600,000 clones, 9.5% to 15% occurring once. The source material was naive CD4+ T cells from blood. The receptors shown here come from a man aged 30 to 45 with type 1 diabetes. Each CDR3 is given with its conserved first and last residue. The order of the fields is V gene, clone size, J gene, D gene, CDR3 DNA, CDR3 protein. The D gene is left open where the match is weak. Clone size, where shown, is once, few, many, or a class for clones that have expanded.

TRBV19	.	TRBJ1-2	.	TGTGCCACAGCCGGGGTGGGACGGATCTATGGCTACACCTTC	CATAGVGRIYGYTF
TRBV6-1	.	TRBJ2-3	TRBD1	TGTGCCAGCAGTGAGGCACAGGGGGCTTCCGGAAGAAGCACAGATACGCAGTATTTT	CASSEAQGASGRSTDTQYF
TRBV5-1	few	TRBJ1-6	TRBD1	TGCGCCAGCAGCTTGGAGGCGGCAGGGGGCAGGTCACCCCTCCACTTT	CASSLEAAGGRSPLHF
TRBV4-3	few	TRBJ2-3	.	TGCGCCAGCAGCCAAGTTTCAGTCGGAGCTTACGATACGCAGTATTTT	CASSQVSVGAYDTQYF
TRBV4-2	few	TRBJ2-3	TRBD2	TGTGCCAGCAGCCAAGAAGGCGGAGCGGGGGTCACAGATACGCAGTATTTT	CASSQEGGAGVTDTQYF
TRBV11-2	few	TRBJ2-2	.	TGTGCCAGCAGCTTAGTCAGGGGCACCGGGGAGCTGTTTTTT	CASSLVRGTGELFF
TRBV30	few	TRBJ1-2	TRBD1	TGTGCCTGGAGTATAGGACAGGGTCAGTGGGATGGCTACACCTTC	CAWSIGQGQWDGYTF
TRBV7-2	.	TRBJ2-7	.	TGTGCCAGCAGCTCCGATGTCGGGGCGGGCGAGCAGTACTTC	CASSSDVGAGEQYF
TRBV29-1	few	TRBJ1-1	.	TGCAGCGTTGGAACGGACACGGCGAGAGCTTTCTTT	CSVGTDTARAFF
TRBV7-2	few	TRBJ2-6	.	TGTGCCAGCAGCTTACAGGGAATTCTTGGGGCCAACGTCCTGACTTTC	CASSLQGILGANVLTF
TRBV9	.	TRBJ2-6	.	TGTGCCAGCAGCGTAGGGACAACGGCATCCTCTGGGGCCAACGTCCTGACTTTC	CASSVGTTASSGANVLTF
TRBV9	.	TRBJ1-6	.	TGTGCCAGCAGCGTAGACAGAGGGGGGTCTCCTGGTTCACCCCTCCACTTT	CASSVDRGGSPGSPLHF
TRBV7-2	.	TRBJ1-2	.	TGTGCCAGCAGCTCGGGTTCCGGCTATGGCTACACCTTC	CASSSGSGYGYTF
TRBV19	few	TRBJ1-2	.	TGTGCCAGTAGTATTTCCGTGGACGGCGGCTACACCTTC	CASSISVDGGYTF
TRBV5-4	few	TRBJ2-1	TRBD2	TGTGCCAGCAGCTTGAGCGAGGGAGGGATCCTTTACAATGAGCAGTTCTTC	CASSLSEGGILYNEQFF
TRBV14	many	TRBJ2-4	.	TGTGCCAGCAGCCATAGTCGCATTCAGTACTTC	CASSHSRIQYF
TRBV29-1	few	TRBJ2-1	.	TGCAGCGCTGGGCGGAACAGGGACAATGAGCAGTTCTTC	CSAGRNRDNEQFF
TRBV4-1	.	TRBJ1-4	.	TGCGCCAGCAGCCCCCCTCTTTGGGGACCAACTAATGAAAAACTGTTTTTT	CASSPPLWGPTNEKLFF
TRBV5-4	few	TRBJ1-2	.	TGTGCCAGCAGCTTGGCCCCGGGGCAGACGGACTATGGCTACACCTTC	CASSLAPGQTDYGYTF
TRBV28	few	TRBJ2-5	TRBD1	TGTGCCAGCGTTCCACTCCCGGGACAGGGTAGGGAGACCCAGTACTTC	CASVPLPGQGRETQYF
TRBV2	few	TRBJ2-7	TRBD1	TGTGCCAGCAGGGCGGGGACAGGGAACTACGAGCAGTACTTC	CASRAGTGNYEQYF
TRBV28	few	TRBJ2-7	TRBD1	TGTGCCAGCTCCCCGGGACAGTACTACGAGCAGTACTTC	CASSPGQYYEQYF
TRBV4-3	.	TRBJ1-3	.	TGCGCCAGCAGCCAGCAAGAATCTGGAAACACCATATATTTT	CASSQQESGNTIYF
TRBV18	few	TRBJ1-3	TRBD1	TGTGCCAGCTCACCGGCTAGTAGGACAGGACCCTCTGGAAACACCATATATTTT	CASSPASRTGPSGNTIYF
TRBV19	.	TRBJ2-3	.	TGTGCCAGTACGGACAAATCTAGCACAGATACGCAGTATTTT	CASTDKSSTDTQYF
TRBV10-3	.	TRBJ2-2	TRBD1	TGTGCCATCAGCGTGAGACAGGGTACCACCGGGGAGCTGTTTTTT	CAISVRQGTTGELFF
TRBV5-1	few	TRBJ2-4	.	TGCGCCAGCAGCCTCTTGCGGCCAGACGAATCCCTGGGGCACTTC	CASSLLRPDESLGHF
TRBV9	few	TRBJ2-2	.	TGTGCCAGCAGCGTACGGGGATCCGGGGAGCTGTTTTTT	CASSVRGSGELFF
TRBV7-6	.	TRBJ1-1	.	TGTGCCAGCAGCCCTCAGGACAGCATTTGGACTGAAGCTTTCTTT	CASSPQDSIWTEAFF
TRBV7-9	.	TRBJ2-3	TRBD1	TGTGCCAGCAGCAGACCGGGACAGGGAGGCCCAGATACGCAGTATTTT	CASSRPGQGGPDTQYF
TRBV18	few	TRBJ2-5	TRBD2	TGTGCCAGCTCAGACTCTCGGGGGGAGCAAGAGACCCAGTACTTC	CASSDSRGEQETQYF
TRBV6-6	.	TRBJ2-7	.	TGTGCCAGCAGTACTCGGACCCTCTACGAGCAGTACTTC	CASSTRTLYEQYF
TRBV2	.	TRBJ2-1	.	TGTGCCAGCAGATCCTCCCGGGACTCCCTGCGTAATGAGCAGTTCTTC	CASRSSRDSLRNEQFF
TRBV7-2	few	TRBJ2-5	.	TGTGCCAGCAGCTCTCAGGGGAGTCAGGAGACCCAGTACTTC	CASSSQGSQETQYF
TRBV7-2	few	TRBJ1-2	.	TGTGCCAGCAGCTTAGATTCCCTTTACAGGTTATCTCATGGCTACACCTTC	CASSLDSLYRLSHGYTF
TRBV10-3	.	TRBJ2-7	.	TGTGCCATCAGTTCCCAATACGAGCAGTACTTC	CAISSQYEQYF
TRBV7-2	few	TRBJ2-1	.	TGTGCCAGCAGCAGAGACACAGGGTCTCATGAGCAGTTCTTC	CASSRDTGSHEQFF
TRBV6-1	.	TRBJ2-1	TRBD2	TGTGCCAGCAGTGACCTAGCGGGGGCGGTCAATGAGCAGTTCTTC	CASSDLAGAVNEQFF
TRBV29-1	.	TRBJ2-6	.	TGCAGCGTTGTGGACAGATTTACTGGGGCCAACGTCCTGACTTTC	CSVVDRFTGANVLTF
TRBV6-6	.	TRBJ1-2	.	TGTGCCAGCAGTTCGCCTCTGGACAGTACCTATGGTGGCTACACCTTC	CASSSPLDSTYGGYTF
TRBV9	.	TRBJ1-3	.	TGTGCCAGCAGCGTAGACCAGGGCTCTGGAAACACCATATATTTT	CASSVDQGSGNTIYF
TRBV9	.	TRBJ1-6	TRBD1	TGTGCCAGCAGCGTAGGTGCGGGCTGGGCAGGGGGCGCGGGTTCACCCCTCCACTTT	CASSVGAGWAGGAGSPLHF
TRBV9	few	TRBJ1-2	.	TGTGCCAGCAGCGTAGTCGGACAAGCGGAAGGCTACACCTTC	CASSVVGQAEGYTF
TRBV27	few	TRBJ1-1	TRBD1	TGTGCCAGCAGTCAAGGACAGGGGATGGGGACTGAAGCTTTCTTT	CASSQGQGMGTEAFF
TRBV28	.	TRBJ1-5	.	TGTGCCAGCAGTACAGGGATGGGCAATCAGCCCCAGCATTTT	CASSTGMGNQPQHF
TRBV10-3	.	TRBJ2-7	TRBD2	TGTGCCATCACTCCAATCAAGGGACTAGCGCAAGAGCAGTACTTC	CAITPIKGLAQEQYF
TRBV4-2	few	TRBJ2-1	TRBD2	TGTGCCAGCAGCCTCAATCCTGGGACTAGCGGAAACAATGAGCAGTTCTTC	CASSLNPGTSGNNEQFF
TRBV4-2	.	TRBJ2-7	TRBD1	TGTGCCAGCAGCCAAGGTGGTCCGGGACAGGGATTCTACGAGCAGTACTTC	CASSQGGPGQGFYEQYF
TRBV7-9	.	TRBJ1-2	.	TGTGCCACTCCCAGCAGGGGTAAACGGTTCCGGTACTATGGCTACACCTTC	CATPSRGKRFRYYGYTF
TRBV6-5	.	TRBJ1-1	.	TGTGCCAGCAGGGGGAGCACCGGCACTGAAGCTTTCTTT	CASRGSTGTEAFF
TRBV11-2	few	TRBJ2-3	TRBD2	TGTGCCAGCAGCTTAGTTCTAGCGGGGAGCACAGATACGCAGTATTTT	CASSLVLAGSTDTQYF
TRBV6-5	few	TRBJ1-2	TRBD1	TGTGCCAGCAGTTACTCGCGACAGGGGGCGAACTATGGCTACACCTTC	CASSYSRQGANYGYTF
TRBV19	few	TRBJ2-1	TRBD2	TGTGCCAGTAGCCCCCTAGCGGGGGGGAGGGAGCAGTTCTTC	CASSPLAGGREQFF
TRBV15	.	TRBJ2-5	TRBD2	TGTGCCACCAGCAGGGACCTTACGGGACTAGCGGGTCGGCAAGAGACCCAGTACTTC	CATSRDLTGLAGRQETQYF
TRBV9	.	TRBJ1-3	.	TGTGCCAGCAGCCCCCTAACAGGAGCCTCCTCTGGAAACACCATATATTTT	CASSPLTGASSGNTIYF
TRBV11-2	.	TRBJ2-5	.	TGTGCCAGCAGCTTGGAGGGGGGCCAAGAGACCCAGTACTTC	CASSLEGGQETQYF
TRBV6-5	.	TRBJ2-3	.	TGTGCCAGCAGTTACTCGCGGGGTTGGACAGATACGCAGTATTTT	CASSYSRGWTDTQYF
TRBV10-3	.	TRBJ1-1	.	TGTGCCATCAGGGGTATAGCCCAAAGGGGACGTTTCACTGAAGCTTTCTTT	CAIRGIAQRGRFTEAFF
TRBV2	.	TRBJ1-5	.	TGTGCCAGCAGTGAACCCCGCTCGACCTATAGCAATCAGCCCCAGCATTTT	CASSEPRSTYSNQPQHF